One and the same sample provided the 24 T cell receptor beta chains below, sequenced in a study of T-cell memory formation after mild COVID-19. TCRdb re-derived calls from the 5' RACE reads in MiXCR, one entry per CDR3 protein. The table records under 300,000 distinct CDR3 sequences, roughly 10% of them present only once. Material for sequencing was PBMCs or a T cell subset sorted from them (not recorded which). These receptor sequences come from a man aged 18-30 years who had mild COVID-19 (a few samples of this study predate the infection). Cell type and time point are not known.

This sequence joins TRBV12-3 or TRBV12-4 and TRBJ1-4; 8 bases agree with TRBD1. J lost 9 bases, V lost 5 bases, and 8 bases had no gene match. This CDR3 has 14 amino acids. The CDR3 DNA follows: TGTGCCAGCAGTCAGGACAGGGACATCAAAAAACTGTTTTTT. It encodes CASSQDRDIKKLFF.

This clonotype was detected many times. The chain carries TRBV7-9 and TRBJ1-1, with a weak D call TRBD1 (5 bases). Germline values: CDR1 SEHNR, CDR2 FQNEAQ (reference sequence). The CDR3 consists of 14 residues. Trimming pared 1 base from V and 1 base from J, leaving 7 bases between. The CDR3 loop reads CASSLVGGNTEAFF. Here the CDR3 DNA reads TGTGCCAGCAGCTTAGTCGGGGGGAACACTGAAGCTTTCTTT.

This clonotype turned up a few times. This rearrangement joins TRBV7-2 to TRBJ2-3, with D unclear. This CDR3 contains 12 residues. V lost 5 bases to trimming and J lost 6 bases, with 9 bases between them. Germline CDR1 and CDR2: SGHTA and FQGNSA. CDR3 nucleotides: TGTGCCAGCAGCCCTTCCAGGGATACGCAGTATTTT. This translates into CASSPSRDTQYF.

This clonotype was observed a handful of times. This chain connects TRBV7-9 to TRBJ2-5; no firm D call. CDR1 and CDR2 (germline): SEHNR, FQNEAQ (reference sequence). This CDR3 is 12 amino acids long. The V end lost 1 base, the J end lost 3 bases, and 3 bases lay between the germline ends. CDR3 DNA: TGTGCCAGCAGCTTAGGGAAAGAGACCCAGTACTTC. Its protein product is CASSLGKETQYF.

This clonotype was observed many times. The rearrangement joins TRBV5-1 to TRBJ1-3; TRBD1 matches 7 bases. V lost 4 bases and J lost 2; bases outside the gene matches: 3. The germline V gene encodes CDR1 SGHRS and CDR2 YFSETQ. The CDR3 covers 14 residues. As DNA, the CDR3 is TGCGCCAGCAGCAGCGGGACAGCTGGAAACACCATATATTTT. Translating it yields CASSSGTAGNTIYF.

The table lists this clonotype with many counts. J is TRBJ1-2 and V is TRBV19; no definite D call. CDR1 is LNHDA and CDR2 is SQIVND in the germline V gene (reference sequence). Trimming took 3 bases from V and 5 from J, leaving 13 bases between them. The CDR3 is 14 amino acids. The CDR3 nucleotides read TGTGCCAGTAGTATCGATTGGGCAGAATATGGCTACACCTTC. It is translated as CASSIDWAEYGYTF.

This rearrangement joins TRBV12-3 or TRBV12-4 to TRBJ1-5; D not certain. V dropped 2 bases and J dropped 5 bases, with 10 bases sitting between them. The CDR3 runs 14 residues. The CDR3 DNA follows: TGTGCCAGCAGTTTATTGGGTATTGATCAGCCCCAGCATTTT. Its protein product is CASSLLGIDQPQHF.

This clonotype appeared a few times. The genes are TRBV28 and TRBJ2-7, with TRBD2 matching 8 bases. V shed 2 bases and J 2 bases; nucleotides not matched to a gene: 8. Per germline, CDR1 MDHEN and CDR2 SYDVKM. The CDR3 loop spans 16 amino acids. The CDR3 reads CASSLRVGAGAYEQYV. The CDR3 DNA follows: TGTGCCAGCAGTTTAAGGGTGGGAGCGGGGGCCTACGAGCAGTACGTC.

The table lists this clonotype with a few counts. The chain carries TRBV20-1 and TRBJ1-5; D not certain. Germline values: CDR1 DFQATT, CDR2 SNEGSKA (reference sequence). CDR3 size: 12 residues. V lost 1 base, J lost 2 bases, and 3 bases lay in between. This CDR3 reads CSARGRNQPQHF. CDR3 sequence (DNA): TGCAGTGCTAGAGGCCGCAATCAGCCCCAGCATTTT.

DNA of the CDR3: TGTGCCAGCCACGGACTCTATGGCTACACCTTC. It codes for CASHGLYGYTF. This chain links TRBV12-3 or TRBV12-4 with TRBJ1-2; D gene ambiguous. The CDR3 has 11 residues. V lost 8 bases and J lost 4, with 8 bases in between.

This clonotype was counted only a few times. This chain joins TRBV3-1 and TRBJ2-3; D is uncertain. The CDR3 has 16 amino acids. Trimming shortened V by 1 base and J by 3 bases, and 14 bases separated the two germline ends. Germline values: CDR1 LGHDT, CDR2 YNNKEL (reference sequence). DNA of the CDR3: TGTGCCAGCAGCCAAGGGCGTGTTGGCGTAACAGATACGCAGTATTTT. It encodes CASSQGRVGVTDTQYF.

On this clonotype: This may be a read error: a much more frequent sequence differs by one nucleotide. The chain combines TRBV7-3 with TRBJ1-1, with D possibly matching TRBD1 (5 bases). Trimming pared 5 bases from V and 1 base from J, leaving 8 bases between. Germline V CDR1 and CDR2: SGHTA, FQGTGA. This CDR3 is built from 13 residues. The CDR3 coding sequence is TGTGCCAGCAGCAGACAGAAGAACACTGAAGCTTTCTTT. Translating gives CASSRQKNTEAFF.

This clonotype showed up many times. This chain joins TRBV6-6 and TRBJ2-7; D remains unclear. V shed 0 bases and J shed 3 bases, with 9 bases lying between them. The CDR3 covers 14 residues. The germline CDR1 and CDR2 sequences are MNHNY and SVGAGI (reference sequence). The CDR3 loop reads CASSYSAKYYEQYF. CDR3 DNA sequence: TGTGCCAGCAGTTACTCCGCTAAATACTACGAGCAGTACTTC.

This chain connects TRBV7-3 to TRBJ1-5; tentatively, D is TRBD1 (5 bases). From germline, CDR1 is SGHTA and CDR2 FQGTGA. Trimming cost V 6 bases and J 7 bases, with 16 bases left between them. The CDR3 runs to 14 residues. In nucleotides, the CDR3 is TGTGCCAGCAGACCAACAGGCCGAGGGCAGCCCCAGCATTTT. Residues: CASRPTGRGQPQHF.

The genes are TRBV6-6 and TRBJ2-7; 10 bases are shared with TRBD1. Looked up from germline, CDR1 is MNHNY and CDR2 is SVGAGI (reference sequence). V shed 8 bases, J shed 4 bases, and the junction held 2 bases outside the gene matches. The CDR3 has 12 residues. The CDR3 sequence: CASGQGGYEQYV. CDR3 DNA sequence: TGTGCCAGCGGACAGGGGGGTTACGAGCAGTACGTC.

The genes are TRBV5-1 and TRBJ1-2; 10 bases map to TRBD1. This CDR3 region has 13 residues. The trim removed 4 bases at V and 8 bases at J, leaving 5 bases unmatched. Germline V gene data show CDR1 as SGHRS and CDR2 as YFSETQ. CDR3 protein: CASSTGQGEGYTF. CDR3 nucleotides: TGCGCCAGCAGCACCGGACAGGGGGAAGGCTACACCTTC.

A few counts support this clonotype. V and J are TRBV7-2 and TRBJ1-2, with TRBD1 matching over 8 bases. Germline lookup yields CDR1 SGHTA and CDR2 FQGNSA. The CDR3 is 15 residues long. V lost 1 base and J lost 2; bases outside the gene matches: 3. CDR3: CASSLGTGRNYGYTF. Here the CDR3 DNA reads TGTGCCAGCAGCTTAGGGACAGGGAGGAACTATGGCTACACCTTC.

This chain connects TRBV11-2 to TRBJ2-2; no clear D. This CDR3 region has 14 residues. V was shortened by 6 bases and J by 0 bases, with 8 bases between the two germline ends. Germline CDR1 SGHAT, CDR2 FQNNGV. The chain's CDR3 is CASRPAANTGELFF. In DNA form, the CDR3 reads TGTGCCAGCAGGCCAGCTGCGAACACCGGGGAGCTGTTTTTT. The full variable domain, in which reference TRBV11-2 and TRBJ2-2 provide the parts outside the CDR3, is EAGVAQSPRYKIIEKRQSVAFWCNPISGHATLYWYQQILGQGPKLLIQFQNNGVVDDSQLPKDRFSAERLKGVDSTLKIQPAKLEDSAVYLCASRPAANTGELFFGEGSRLTVL.

This rearrangement joins TRBV20-1 to TRBJ2-7; a weak D match, TRBD1 (6 bases). V dropped 1 base and J dropped 4 bases, with 17 bases sitting between them. The CDR3 is 15 amino acids. The germline V gene has CDR1 DFQATT and CDR2 SNEGSKA (reference sequence). CDR3 sequence: CSARGEGQKMYEQYF. DNA of the CDR3: TGCAGTGCTAGAGGGGAAGGACAGAAAATGTACGAGCAGTACTTC.

The gene calls are TRBV5-1 and TRBJ1-4, with D possibly matching TRBD1 (6 bases). The germline V gene encodes CDR1 SGHRS and CDR2 YFSETQ. The CDR3 is 15 residues long. Trimming stripped 4 bases from V and 5 bases from J, with 15 bases between. The CDR3 region has the DNA TGCGCCAGCAGCCAGGACGGGGGCGCAAATGAAAAACTGTTTTTT. Amino acids: CASSQDGGANEKLFF. The variable domain in full, completed from reference TRBV5-1 and TRBJ1-4, reads KAGVTQTPRYLIKTRGQQVTLSCSPISGHRSVSWYQQTPGQGLQFLFEYFSETQRNKGNFPGRFSGRQFSNSRSEMNVSTLELGDSALYLCASSQDGGANEKLFFGSGTQLSVL.

In this sample, this clonotype turned up many times. The chain couples TRBV7-9 to TRBJ2-7; possibly TRBD2 for D (6 bases). The germline V gene encodes CDR1 SEHNR and CDR2 FQNEAQ (reference sequence). V dropped 11 bases and J dropped 3 bases, with 14 bases sitting between them. This CDR3 spans 12 amino acids. The chain's CDR3 is CASGQGGYEQYF. For the CDR3, the DNA is TGTGCCTCAGGGCAGGGAGGCTACGAGCAGTACTTC.

This clonotype was detected only a few times. The chain is built from TRBV5-1 and TRBJ2-5; 10 bases align to TRBD2. This CDR3 is built from 16 residues. Germline CDR1 and CDR2: SGHRS and YFSETQ. V gave up 3 bases and J gave up 1 base; unmatched junction bases: 6. The CDR3 protein is CASSSGTSVTQETQYF. DNA for the CDR3: TGCGCCAGCAGCTCTGGGACTAGCGTGACCCAAGAGACCCAGTACTTC.

This clonotype was recorded a few times. The genes are TRBV5-1 and TRBJ2-5, with 10 bases lining up with TRBD2. Germline V gene lookup returns CDR1 SGHRS and CDR2 YFSETQ. With 4 bases clipped from V and 2 bases from J, the junction kept 5 bases outside the gene matches. The CDR3 length is 15 residues. The DNA of the CDR3 is TGCGCCAGCAGCCCGGGACTAGCGCCGCAAGAGACCCAGTACTTC. This gives the protein CASSPGLAPQETQYF. Together with reference TRBV5-1 and TRBJ2-5, the CDR3 gives the full variable domain: KAGVTQTPRYLIKTRGQQVTLSCSPISGHRSVSWYQQTPGQGLQFLFEYFSETQRNKGNFPGRFSGRQFSNSRSEMNVSTLELGDSALYLCASSPGLAPQETQYFGPGTRLLVL.

This clonotype has a count of ten or more. The chain uses TRBV7-9 and TRBJ2-3; 9 bases are a match to TRBD1. The CDR3 runs to 14 residues. V lost 7 bases to trimming and J lost 2 bases; unmatched junction nucleotides: 4. Germline V gene sequence: CDR1 SEHNR, CDR2 FQNEAQ (reference sequence). The CDR3, as DNA: TGTGCCAGCACCGGGACAGGGTCCACAGATACGCAGTATTTT. It encodes CASTGTGSTDTQYF.